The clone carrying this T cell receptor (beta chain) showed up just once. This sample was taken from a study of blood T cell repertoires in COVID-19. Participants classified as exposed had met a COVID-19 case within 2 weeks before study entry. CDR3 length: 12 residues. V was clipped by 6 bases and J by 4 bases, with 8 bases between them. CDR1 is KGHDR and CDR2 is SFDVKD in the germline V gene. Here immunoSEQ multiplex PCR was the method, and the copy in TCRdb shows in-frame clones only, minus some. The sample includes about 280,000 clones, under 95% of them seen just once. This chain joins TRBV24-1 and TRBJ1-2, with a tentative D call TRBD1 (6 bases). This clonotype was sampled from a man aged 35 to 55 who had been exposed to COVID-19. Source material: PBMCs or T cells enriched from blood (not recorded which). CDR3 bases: TGTGCCACCAGTTTACAGGGCTATGGCTACACCTTC. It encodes CATSLQGYGYTF.